This T cell receptor (beta chain) was identified during a study of neoadjuvant anti-PD-1 for oral cavity cancer. Study-level information: Non-progressing patients received a fourth nivolumab dose near day 43, then surgery on days 50-56.

This CDR3 has 14 amino acids. CDR1 SQVTM and CDR2 ANQGSEA come from the germline V gene. Unmatched junction bases numbered 6, after V lost 6 bases and J lost 3 bases. The method was immunoSEQ multiplex PCR; TCRdb's version includes in-frame clones alone and lacks a portion of them. The sample carries about 14,000 clones, 30% to 45% recorded once. Findings and limits, study-wide: With a few patients per group, TCR findings need larger cohorts.

Time point here: after neoadjuvant nivolumab, at surgical resection. Stage II-IVA oral cavity squamous cell carcinoma was new and untreated by systemic or radiation therapy. This clone was seen more than once but under ten times. Its cognate antigen is unknown. This specimen consisted of tumor tissue, obtained after nivolumab (anti-PD-1) treatment. This TCR derives from a person aged 35 to 85 with oral cavity squamous cell carcinoma. V usage is TRBV29-1 and J usage is TRBJ2-2, with 8 bases aligning to TRBD1. CDR3 DNA sequence: TGCAGCGTGATGGACAGGGAGCACACCGGGGAGCTGTTTTTT. The encoded protein is CSVMDREHTGELFF.